This T cell receptor beta chain is from a study of vaccination and CD4 T cells after COVID-19. Study background: The study collected post-vaccine samples a median around 67 days after dose two, with a range of 14 to 241.

As concerns this clonotype: Its target is not known.

With 6 bases removed from V and 5 bases from J, the gap between germline ends came to 19 bases. This CDR3 has 15 residues. Germline V gene lookup returns CDR1 MGHDK and CDR2 SYGVNS. As to treatment: roughly 10-day PBMC culture with coronavirus spike peptide pools or control peptides (ViraFEST assay). ViraFEST used peptide pools to expand antigen-specific T cells and subsequently sequenced their TCRs. The Oncomine TCR Beta short-read assay sequenced DNA from cultured CD4+ T cells. MiXCR was run by TCRdb on the PCR reads, yielding one entry per CDR3 protein. The sample contains almost 5,500 distinct CDR3 sequences, around 66% of which appear only once.

This sequence originates from a human donor who had recovered from COVID-19. The chain employs TRBV25-1 and TRBJ1-2; D not resolved. The sample was CD4+ T cells from blood, cultured in vitro. In nucleotides, the CDR3 is TGTGCCAGCAGCCCCGGCGGTGCGGCGGTTTATGGCTACACCTTC. Translated: CASSPGGAAVYGYTF.